This T cell receptor (beta chain) was profiled in a study of T cell responses to AZD1222 COVID-19 vaccine. This clone was seen once. V dropped 8 bases and J dropped 10 bases, with 17 bases sitting between them. The CDR3 consists of 13 residues. Germline CDR1 is MNHEY and CDR2 is SMNVEV (reference sequence). Sequencing used immunoSEQ multiplex PCR; TCRdb keeps in-frame clones, though not all of them. The sample consists of approximately 200,000 clones, roughly 92% of them appearing once. The chain is built from TRBV27 and TRBJ1-4; no definite D call. This material consisted of peripheral blood, taken 28 days after the second AZD1222 dose. The TCR comes from an adult who received the AZD1222 COVID-19 vaccine. CDR3 DNA: TGTGCCAGCTTTGCGATCCCCCCAGGAAAACTGTTTTTT. Its translation: CASFAIPPGKLFF. Full variable domain (remainder filled in from reference TRBV27 and TRBJ1-4): EAQVTQNPRYLITVTGKKLTVTCSQNMNHEYMSWYRQDPGLGLRQIYYSMNVEVTDKGDVPEGYKVSRKEKRNFPLILESPSPNQTSLYFCASFAIPPGKLFFGSGTQLSVL.